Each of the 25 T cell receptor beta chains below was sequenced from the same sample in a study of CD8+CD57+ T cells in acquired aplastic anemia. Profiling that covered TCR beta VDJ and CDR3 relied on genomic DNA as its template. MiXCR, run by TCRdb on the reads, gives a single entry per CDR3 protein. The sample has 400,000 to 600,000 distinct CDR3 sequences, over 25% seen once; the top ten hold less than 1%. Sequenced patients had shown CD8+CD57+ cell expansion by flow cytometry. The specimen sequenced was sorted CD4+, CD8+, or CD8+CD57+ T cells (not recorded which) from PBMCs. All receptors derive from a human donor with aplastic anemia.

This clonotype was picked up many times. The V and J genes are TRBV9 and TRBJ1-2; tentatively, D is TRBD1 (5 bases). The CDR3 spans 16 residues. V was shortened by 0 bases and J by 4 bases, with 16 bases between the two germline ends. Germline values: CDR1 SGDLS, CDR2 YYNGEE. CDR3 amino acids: CASSVGGPTGLYGYTF. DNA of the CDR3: TGTGCCAGCAGCGTAGGAGGTCCCACGGGGCTCTATGGCTACACCTTC.

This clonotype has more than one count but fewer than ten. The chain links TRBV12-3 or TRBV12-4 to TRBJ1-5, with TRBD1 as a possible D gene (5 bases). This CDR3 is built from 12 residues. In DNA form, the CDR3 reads TGTGCTAGCCAGGGAAGCAATCAGCCCCAGCATTTT. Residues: CASQGSNQPQHF.

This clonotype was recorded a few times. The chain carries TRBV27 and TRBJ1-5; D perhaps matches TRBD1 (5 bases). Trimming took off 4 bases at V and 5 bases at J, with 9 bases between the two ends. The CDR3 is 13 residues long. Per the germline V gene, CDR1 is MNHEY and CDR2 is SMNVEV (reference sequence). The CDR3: CASSWGGDQPQHF. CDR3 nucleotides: TGTGCCAGCAGTTGGGGGGGGGATCAGCCCCAGCATTTT.

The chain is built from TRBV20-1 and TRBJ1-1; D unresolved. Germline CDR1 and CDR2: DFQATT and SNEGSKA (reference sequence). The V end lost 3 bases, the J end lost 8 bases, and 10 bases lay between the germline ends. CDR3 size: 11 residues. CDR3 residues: CSARVREEAFF. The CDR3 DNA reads TGCAGTGCTAGGGTCCGGGAGGAAGCTTTCTTT.

CDR3 nucleotide sequence: TGCAGCGTCGGATTGGCTAACTATGGCTACACCTTC. Its translation is CSVGLANYGYTF. The rearrangement joins TRBV29-1 to TRBJ1-2; D ambiguous. Trimming removed 6 bases at V and 0 bases at J, with 8 bases between. The germline V gene has CDR1 SQVTM and CDR2 ANQGSEA. There are 12 residues in the CDR3.

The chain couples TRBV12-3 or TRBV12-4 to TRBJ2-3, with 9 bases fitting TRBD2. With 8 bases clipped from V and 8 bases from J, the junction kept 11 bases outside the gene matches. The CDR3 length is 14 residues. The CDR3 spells CASGSGGLPSTQYF. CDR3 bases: TGTGCCAGCGGTAGCGGGGGACTTCCTAGTACGCAGTATTTT.

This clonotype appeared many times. The CDR3 loop is CASSQVPRKQYF. CDR3 bases: TGTGCCAGCAGCCAAGTTCCTAGGAAGCAGTACTTC. The chain carries TRBV14 and TRBJ2-7; D ambiguous. Per the germline V gene, CDR1 is SGHDN and CDR2 is FVKESK. CDR3 size: 12 residues. Deletions cut 1 base from V and 8 bases from J, with 9 bases between.

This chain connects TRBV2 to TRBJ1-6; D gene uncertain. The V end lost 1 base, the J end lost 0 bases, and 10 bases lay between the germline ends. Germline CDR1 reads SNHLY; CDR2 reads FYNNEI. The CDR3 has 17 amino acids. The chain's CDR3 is CASSEVWDSSYNSPLHF. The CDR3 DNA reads TGTGCCAGCAGTGAAGTTTGGGATAGCTCCTATAATTCACCCCTCCACTTT.

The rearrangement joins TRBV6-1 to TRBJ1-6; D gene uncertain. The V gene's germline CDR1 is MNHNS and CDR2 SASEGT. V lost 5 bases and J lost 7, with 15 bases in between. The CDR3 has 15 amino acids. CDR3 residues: CASSPRGSNNSPLHF. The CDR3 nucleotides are TGTGCCAGCAGTCCACGGGGTTCGAACAATTCACCCCTCCACTTT.

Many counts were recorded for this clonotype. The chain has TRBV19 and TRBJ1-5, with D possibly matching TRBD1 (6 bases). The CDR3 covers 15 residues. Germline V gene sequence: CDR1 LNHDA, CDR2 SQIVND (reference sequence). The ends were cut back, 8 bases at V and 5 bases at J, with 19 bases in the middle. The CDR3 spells CASPPTRGGDQPQHF. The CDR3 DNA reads TGTGCCAGTCCGCCAACTCGGGGGGGCGATCAGCCCCAGCATTTT.

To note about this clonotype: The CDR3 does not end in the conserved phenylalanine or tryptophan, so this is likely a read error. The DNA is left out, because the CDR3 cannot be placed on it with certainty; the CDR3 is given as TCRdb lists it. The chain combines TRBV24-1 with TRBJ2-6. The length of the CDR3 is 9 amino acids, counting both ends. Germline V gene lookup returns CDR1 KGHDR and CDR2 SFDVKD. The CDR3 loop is CATSDDRTS.

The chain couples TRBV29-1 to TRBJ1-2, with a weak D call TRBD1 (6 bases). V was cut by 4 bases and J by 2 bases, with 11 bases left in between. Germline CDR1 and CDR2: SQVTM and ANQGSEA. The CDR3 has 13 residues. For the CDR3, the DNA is TGCAGCGTTGGAGAGCAGGGGAACTATGGCTACACCTTC. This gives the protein CSVGEQGNYGYTF.

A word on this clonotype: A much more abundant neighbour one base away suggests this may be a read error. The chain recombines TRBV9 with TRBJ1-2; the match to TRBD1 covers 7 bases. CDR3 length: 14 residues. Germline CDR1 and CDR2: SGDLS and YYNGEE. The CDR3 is CASSVEAGGYGHTF. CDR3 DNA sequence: TGTGCCAGCAGCGTAGAGGCAGGGGGATATGGCCACACCTTC.

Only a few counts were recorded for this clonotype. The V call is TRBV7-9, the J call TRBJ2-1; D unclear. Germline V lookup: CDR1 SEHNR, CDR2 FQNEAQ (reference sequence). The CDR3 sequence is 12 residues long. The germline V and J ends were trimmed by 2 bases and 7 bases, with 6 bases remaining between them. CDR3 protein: CASSLPRNEQFF. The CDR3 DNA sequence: TGTGCCAGCAGCTTACCTAGAAATGAGCAGTTCTTC.

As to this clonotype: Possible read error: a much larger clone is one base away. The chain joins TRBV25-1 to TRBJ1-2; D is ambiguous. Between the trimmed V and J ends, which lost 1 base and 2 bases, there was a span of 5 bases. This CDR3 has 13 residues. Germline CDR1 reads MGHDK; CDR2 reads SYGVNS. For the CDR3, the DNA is TGTGCCAGCAGTGAATTGGTGAACTATGGCTACACCTTC. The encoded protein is CASSELVNYGYTF.

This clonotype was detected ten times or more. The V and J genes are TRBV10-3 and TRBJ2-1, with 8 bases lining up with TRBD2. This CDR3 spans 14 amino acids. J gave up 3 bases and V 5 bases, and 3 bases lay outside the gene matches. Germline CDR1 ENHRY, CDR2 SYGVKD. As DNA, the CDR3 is TGTGCCATCAGTCTCAGCGGGAGCTACAATGAGCAGTTCTTC. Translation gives CAISLSGSYNEQFF.

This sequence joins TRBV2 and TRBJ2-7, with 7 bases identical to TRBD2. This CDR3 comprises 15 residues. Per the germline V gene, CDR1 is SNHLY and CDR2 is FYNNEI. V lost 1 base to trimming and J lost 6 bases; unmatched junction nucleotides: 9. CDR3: CASSEGAGSLSEQYF. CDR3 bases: TGTGCCAGCAGTGAAGGAGCGGGGTCGCTCTCCGAGCAGTACTTC.

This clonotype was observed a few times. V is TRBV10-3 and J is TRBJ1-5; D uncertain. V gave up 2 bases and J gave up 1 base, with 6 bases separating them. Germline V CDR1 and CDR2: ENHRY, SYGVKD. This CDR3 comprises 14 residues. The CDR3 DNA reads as TGTGCCATCAGTGAGCTATGGAGCAATCAGCCCCAGCATTTT. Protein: CAISELWSNQPQHF.

The CDR3 nucleotides are TGCAGTGCTAGCAGGGACAGGGGGCGCGAGCAGTACTTC. This translates into CSASRDRGREQYF. The chain joins TRBV20-1 to TRBJ2-7, with 12 bases aligning to TRBD1. The CDR3 sequence is 13 residues long. J lost 6 bases, V lost 3 bases, and 3 bases had no gene match. Germline V lookup: CDR1 DFQATT, CDR2 SNEGSKA (reference sequence).

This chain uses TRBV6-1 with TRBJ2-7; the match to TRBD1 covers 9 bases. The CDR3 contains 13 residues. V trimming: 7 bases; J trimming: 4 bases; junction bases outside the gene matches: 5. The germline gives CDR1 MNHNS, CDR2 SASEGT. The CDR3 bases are TGTGCCAGCACTAACGACAGGGGGTACGAGCAGTACTTC. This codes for CASTNDRGYEQYF.

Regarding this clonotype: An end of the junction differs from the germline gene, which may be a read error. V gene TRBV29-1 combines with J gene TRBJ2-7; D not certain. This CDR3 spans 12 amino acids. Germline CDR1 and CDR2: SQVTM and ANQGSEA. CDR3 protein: CSFELSSYEQYF. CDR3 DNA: TGCAGCTTTGAGCTGAGCTCCTACGAGCAGTACTTC.

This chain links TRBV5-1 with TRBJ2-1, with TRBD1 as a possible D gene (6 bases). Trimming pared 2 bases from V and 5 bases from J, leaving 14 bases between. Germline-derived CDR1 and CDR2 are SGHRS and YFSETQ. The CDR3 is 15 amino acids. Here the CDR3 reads CASSLQGSTDNEQFF. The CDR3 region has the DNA TGCGCCAGCAGCTTACAGGGATCGACGGACAATGAGCAGTTCTTC.

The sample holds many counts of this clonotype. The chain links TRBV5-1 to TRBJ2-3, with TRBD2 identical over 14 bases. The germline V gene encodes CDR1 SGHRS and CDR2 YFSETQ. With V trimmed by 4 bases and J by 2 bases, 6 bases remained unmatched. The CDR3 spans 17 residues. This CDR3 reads CASSPGTSGRNTDTQYF. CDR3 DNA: TGCGCCAGCAGCCCTGGGACTAGCGGGAGAAACACAGATACGCAGTATTTT.

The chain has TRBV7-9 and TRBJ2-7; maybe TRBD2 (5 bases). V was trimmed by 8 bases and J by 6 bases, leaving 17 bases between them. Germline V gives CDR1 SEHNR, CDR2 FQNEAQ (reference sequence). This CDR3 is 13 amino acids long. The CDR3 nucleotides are TGTGCCAGCCACCGAGGGCCCACGGGCGAGCAGTACTTC. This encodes CASHRGPTGEQYF.

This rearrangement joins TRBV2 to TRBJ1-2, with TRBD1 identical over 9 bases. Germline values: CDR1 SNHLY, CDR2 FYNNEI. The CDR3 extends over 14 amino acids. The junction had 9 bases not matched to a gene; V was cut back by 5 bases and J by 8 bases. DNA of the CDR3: TGTGCCAGCAGTAAGGGACAGGGCCGTGAGGGCTACACCTTC. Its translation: CASSKGQGREGYTF.